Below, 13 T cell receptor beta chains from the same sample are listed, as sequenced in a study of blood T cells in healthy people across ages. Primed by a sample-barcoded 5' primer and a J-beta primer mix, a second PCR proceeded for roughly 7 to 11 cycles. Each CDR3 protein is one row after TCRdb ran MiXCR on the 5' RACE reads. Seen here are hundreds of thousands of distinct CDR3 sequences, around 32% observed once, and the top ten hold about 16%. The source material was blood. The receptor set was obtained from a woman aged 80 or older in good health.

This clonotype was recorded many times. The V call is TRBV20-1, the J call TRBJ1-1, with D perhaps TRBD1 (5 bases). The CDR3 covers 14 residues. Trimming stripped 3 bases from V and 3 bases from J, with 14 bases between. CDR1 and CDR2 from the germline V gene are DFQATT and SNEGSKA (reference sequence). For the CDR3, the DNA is TGCAGTGCTAGGGGGCAGACCATGCACACTGAAGCTTTCTTT. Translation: CSARGQTMHTEAFF.

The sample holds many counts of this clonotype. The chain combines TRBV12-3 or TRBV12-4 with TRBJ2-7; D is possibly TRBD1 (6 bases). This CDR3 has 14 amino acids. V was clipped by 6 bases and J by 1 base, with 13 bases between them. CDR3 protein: CASSSWTASYEQYF. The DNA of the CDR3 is TGTGCCAGCAGCTCGTGGACAGCTTCCTACGAGCAGTACTTC.

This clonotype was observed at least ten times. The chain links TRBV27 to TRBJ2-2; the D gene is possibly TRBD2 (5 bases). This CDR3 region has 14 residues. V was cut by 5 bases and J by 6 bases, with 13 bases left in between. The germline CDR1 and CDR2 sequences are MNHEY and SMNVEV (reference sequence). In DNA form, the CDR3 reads TGTGCCAGCAGTAAAAGAGGGTTCGCCGGGGAGCTGTTTTTT. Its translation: CASSKRGFAGELFF.

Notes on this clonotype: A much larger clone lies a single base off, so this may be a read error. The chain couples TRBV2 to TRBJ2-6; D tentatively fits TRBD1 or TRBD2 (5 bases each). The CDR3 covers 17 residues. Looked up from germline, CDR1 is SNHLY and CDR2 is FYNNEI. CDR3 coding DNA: TGTGCCAGCAGTGACCCTAGAGCGGTGACTGGGGCCAACGTCCCGACTTTC. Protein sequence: CASSDPRAVTGANVPTF.

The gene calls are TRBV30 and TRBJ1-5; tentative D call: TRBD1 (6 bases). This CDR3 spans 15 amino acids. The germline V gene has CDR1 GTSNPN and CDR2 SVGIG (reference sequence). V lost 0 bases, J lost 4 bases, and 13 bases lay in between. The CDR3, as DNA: TGTGCCTGGAGTGTAAACCGACAGGCGAATCAGCCCCAGCATTTT. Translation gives CAWSVNRQANQPQHF.

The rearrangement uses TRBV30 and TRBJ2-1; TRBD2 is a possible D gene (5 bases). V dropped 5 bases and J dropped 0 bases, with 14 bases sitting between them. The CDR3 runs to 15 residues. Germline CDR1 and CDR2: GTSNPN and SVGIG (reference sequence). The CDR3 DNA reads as TGTGCCTGGCGGACCCTCCGGGACTCCTACAATGAGCAGTTCTTC. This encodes CAWRTLRDSYNEQFF.

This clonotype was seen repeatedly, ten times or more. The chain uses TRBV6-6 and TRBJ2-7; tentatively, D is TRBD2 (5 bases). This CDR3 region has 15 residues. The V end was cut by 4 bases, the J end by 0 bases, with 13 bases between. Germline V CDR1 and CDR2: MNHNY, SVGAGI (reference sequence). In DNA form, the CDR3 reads TGTGCCAGCAGTTCGAGGGTTCCAGGCTCCTACGAGCAGTACTTC. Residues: CASSSRVPGSYEQYF.

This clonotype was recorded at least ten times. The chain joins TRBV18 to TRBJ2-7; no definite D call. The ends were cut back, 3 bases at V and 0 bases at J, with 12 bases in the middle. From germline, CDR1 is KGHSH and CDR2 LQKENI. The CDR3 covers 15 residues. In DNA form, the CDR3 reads TGTGCCAGCTCACCTCCGGTGGAGATCTCCTACGAGCAGTACTTC. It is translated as CASSPPVEISYEQYF.

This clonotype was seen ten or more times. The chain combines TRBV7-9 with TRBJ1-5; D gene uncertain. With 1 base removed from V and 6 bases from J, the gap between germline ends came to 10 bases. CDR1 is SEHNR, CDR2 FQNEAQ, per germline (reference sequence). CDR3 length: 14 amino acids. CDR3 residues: CASSLDQGGQPQHF. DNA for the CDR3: TGTGCCAGCAGCTTAGATCAAGGAGGTCAGCCCCAGCATTTT.

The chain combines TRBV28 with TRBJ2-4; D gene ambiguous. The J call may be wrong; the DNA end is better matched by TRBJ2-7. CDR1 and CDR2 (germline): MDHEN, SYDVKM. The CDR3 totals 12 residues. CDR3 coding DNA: TGTGCCAGCACCAAGGATACCTACGAGCAGTACTTC. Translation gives CASTKDTYEQYF.

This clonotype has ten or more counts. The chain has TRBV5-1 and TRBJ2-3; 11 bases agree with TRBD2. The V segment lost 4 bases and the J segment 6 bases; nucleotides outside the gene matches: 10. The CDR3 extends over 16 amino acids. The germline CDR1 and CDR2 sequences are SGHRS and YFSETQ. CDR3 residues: CASSGTPSGGMDTQYF. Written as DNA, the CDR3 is TGCGCCAGCAGCGGTACCCCTAGCGGGGGGATGGATACGCAGTATTTT.

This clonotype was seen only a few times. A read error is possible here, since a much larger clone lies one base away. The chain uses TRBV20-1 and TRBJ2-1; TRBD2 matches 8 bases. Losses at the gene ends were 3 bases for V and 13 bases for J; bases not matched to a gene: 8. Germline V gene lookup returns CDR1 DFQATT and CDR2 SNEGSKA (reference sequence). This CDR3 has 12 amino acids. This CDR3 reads CSASVSGETQFF. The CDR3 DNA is TGCAGTGCTAGTGTTAGCGGGGAGACCCAGTTCTTC.

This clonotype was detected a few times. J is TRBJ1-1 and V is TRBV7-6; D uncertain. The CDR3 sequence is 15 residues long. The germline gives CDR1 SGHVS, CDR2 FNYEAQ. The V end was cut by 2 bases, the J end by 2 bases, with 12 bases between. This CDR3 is CASSLNQNGNTEAFF. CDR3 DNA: TGTGCCAGCAGCTTAAACCAAAACGGAAACACTGAAGCTTTCTTT.